The next 22 T cell receptor beta chains were all read from a single sample in a study of neurological immune-mediated disorders. Via MiXCR, TCRdb re-called the 5' RACE reads, giving one row per CDR3 protein. The top ten clones hold about 2.2% of a sample with 60,000 to 85,000 distinct CDR3 sequences, roughly 4.5% of them seen once. The sequencing sample was made of PBMCs. These receptors were collected from a woman between 70 and 85 years old with multiple sclerosis.

The table lists this clonotype with many counts. The chain couples TRBV4-1 to TRBJ2-2; D is undetermined. Germline V gene sequence: CDR1 MGHRA, CDR2 YSYEKL. V lost 0 bases and J lost 6, with 11 bases in between. This CDR3 is 15 amino acids long. The CDR3 nucleotides read TGCGCCAGCAGCCAAGAATCTCACCGGCCCGGGGAGCTGTTTTTT. It encodes CASSQESHRPGELFF.

The table lists this clonotype with many counts. The chain uses TRBV27 and TRBJ2-7, with 7 bases aligning to TRBD2. Germline-derived CDR1 and CDR2 are MNHEY and SMNVEV (reference sequence). Germline trimming cut 6 bases from V and 5 bases from J; bases unmatched to any gene: 13. This CDR3 region has 15 residues. The CDR3 nucleotides read TGTGCCAGCAGATCTTCCTATGGGGGGGACCACGAGCAGTACTTC. Translation gives CASRSSYGGDHEQYF.

This clonotype was seen ten or more times. The chain has TRBV20-1 and TRBJ2-7; no clear D gene. Germline V CDR1 and CDR2: DFQATT, SNEGSKA (reference sequence). Trimming removed 3 bases at V and 4 bases at J, with 10 bases between. The CDR3 has 12 residues. DNA for the CDR3: TGCAGTGCTAGGGTCCCAGAATACGAGCAGTACTTC. The encoded protein is CSARVPEYEQYF.

In regard to this clonotype: It may be a read error: a sequence one base away is much more abundant. The V gene is TRBV27, the J gene TRBJ1-2; D is possibly TRBD1 (5 bases). This CDR3 comprises 14 residues. Germline CDR1 reads MNHEY; CDR2 reads SMNVEV (reference sequence). CDR3 sequence: CVSSLRAGDYGYTF. In DNA form, the CDR3 reads TGTGTCAGCAGCCTACGAGCGGGGGACTATGGCTACACCTTC.

Many counts were recorded for this clonotype. V usage is TRBV20-1 and J usage is TRBJ2-1; 9 positions match TRBD2. Germline-derived CDR1 and CDR2 are DFQATT and SNEGSKA (reference sequence). The CDR3 sequence is 14 residues long. V trimming: 3 bases; J trimming: 8 bases; junction bases outside the gene matches: 8. Here the CDR3 reads CSARLAGATDEQFF. CDR3 sequence (DNA): TGCAGTGCTAGGTTAGCGGGGGCGACGGATGAGCAGTTCTTC.

This clonotype was recorded many times. The J gene is TRBJ2-7, the V gene TRBV5-1, with 8 bases that match TRBD2. The germline V gene encodes CDR1 SGHRS and CDR2 YFSETQ. The CDR3 contains 13 residues. The ends lost 3 bases at V and 3 bases at J; junction bases unmatched: 2. The CDR3 sequence: CASSWGTSYEQYF. The CDR3 nucleotides read TGCGCCAGCAGCTGGGGGACTAGCTACGAGCAGTACTTC.

Ten or more counts support this clonotype. CDR3 sequence: CASSGGDVGYTF. CDR3 nucleotide sequence: TGTGCCAGCAGTGGTGGGGACGTGGGCTACACCTTC. The chain recombines TRBV7-8 with TRBJ1-2; tentatively, D is TRBD1 (5 bases). The germline V and J ends were trimmed by 6 bases and 8 bases, with 13 bases remaining between them. Looked up from germline, CDR1 is SGHVS and CDR2 is FQNEAQ. The CDR3 has 12 amino acids.

This clonotype was observed many times. The V call is TRBV18, the J call TRBJ1-4; TRBD1 might be the D (6 bases). CDR1 and CDR2 from the germline V gene are KGHSH and LQKENI. This CDR3 has 15 residues. V was cut by 2 bases and J by 3 bases, with 10 bases left in between. The CDR3 spells CASSPYGQPNEKLFF. CDR3 sequence (DNA): TGTGCCAGCTCACCATATGGACAGCCTAATGAAAAACTGTTTTTT. The entire variable domain, with the rest obtained from reference TRBV18 and TRBJ1-4, is as follows: NAGVMQNPRHLVRRRGQEARLRCSPMKGHSHVYWYRQLPEEGLKFMVYLQKENIIDESGMPKERFSAEFPKEGPSILRIQQVVRGDSAAYFCASSPYGQPNEKLFFGSGTQLSVL.

In this sample, this clonotype turned up many times. The V call is TRBV20-1, the J call TRBJ1-1; 9 nucleotides line up with TRBD1. Germline CDR1 and CDR2: DFQATT and SNEGSKA (reference sequence). V lost 6 bases and J lost 8; bases outside the gene matches: 13. This CDR3 region has 14 residues. CDR3 DNA: TGCAGTGCGAACGACAGGGGGTATCCCCGAGAAGCTTTCTTT. Residues: CSANDRGYPREAFF.

This clonotype was observed many times. The V call is TRBV12-3 or TRBV12-4, the J call TRBJ1-4; 7 nucleotides align to TRBD1. The CDR3 is made up of 15 amino acids. Trimming removed 6 bases from V and 4 bases from J; junction bases left unmatched: 8. CDR3 bases: TGTGCCAGCAGGGGAAGGACAGGAGATAATGAAAAACTGTTTTTT. It translates to CASRGRTGDNEKLFF.

A note on this clonotype: This clone may be a read error of a much larger clone one base away. The genes are TRBV20-1 and TRBJ1-2, with D unresolved. Germline CDR1 DFQATT, CDR2 SNEGSKA (reference sequence). The CDR3 is made up of 13 amino acids. V dropped 5 bases and J dropped 3 bases, with 13 bases sitting between them. The CDR3 loop reads CSAYTKGYYGYTF. DNA for the CDR3: TGCAGTGCTTATACAAAGGGTTACTATGGCTACACCTTC.

This clonotype was detected ten times or more. The chain links TRBV20-1 to TRBJ2-3; TRBD2 matches at 9 bases. J was trimmed by 1 base and V by 0 bases; bases with no gene match: 5. The CDR3 length is 16 residues. Germline CDR1 is DFQATT and CDR2 is SNEGSKA (reference sequence). The chain's CDR3 is CSARDGGRAGTDTQYF. The CDR3 bases are TGCAGTGCTAGAGACGGCGGGAGGGCCGGCACAGATACGCAGTATTTT.

Ten or more counts support this clonotype. The chain employs TRBV12-3 or TRBV12-4 and TRBJ2-2, with D unclear. The V gene lost 1 base and the J gene lost 6 bases, with 6 bases spanning the gap. The CDR3 is made up of 13 amino acids. For the CDR3, the DNA is TGTGCCAGCAGTTTAGGGGGTCCCGGGGAGCTGTTTTTT. The encoded protein is CASSLGGPGELFF.

This clonotype was detected ten times or more. The chain is built from TRBV6-5 and TRBJ1-2; 8 nucleotides line up with TRBD1. V was pared by 0 bases and J by 4 bases, with 10 bases of the junction left unmatched. This CDR3 region has 17 residues. Germline V gives CDR1 MNHEY, CDR2 SVGAGI. CDR3 sequence: CASSYSLQGAWGYGYTF. The CDR3 region has the DNA TGTGCCAGCAGTTACTCGTTGCAGGGGGCGTGGGGCTATGGCTACACCTTC.

This clonotype was seen more than once but under ten times. The J gene is TRBJ2-7, the V gene TRBV5-1; D is undetermined. Trimming pared 3 bases from V and 7 bases from J, leaving 14 bases between. The V gene's germline CDR1 is SGHRS and CDR2 YFSETQ. The CDR3 totals 13 residues. CDR3: CASSSRKGWEQYF. Here the CDR3 DNA reads TGCGCCAGCAGCTCCCGGAAGGGTTGGGAGCAGTACTTC.

CDR3 loop: CASIQGNTNTGELFF. CDR3 sequence (DNA): TGCGCCAGCATACAGGGAAATACGAACACCGGGGAGCTGTTTTTT. V gene TRBV4-1 combines with J gene TRBJ2-2; TRBD1 might be the D (6 bases). V lost 7 bases to trimming and J lost 0 bases, with 12 bases between them. CDR1 MGHRA and CDR2 YSYEKL come from the germline V gene. CDR3 length equals 15 residues.

This clonotype has ten or more counts. The V gene is TRBV20-1, the J gene TRBJ2-7; D remains ambiguous. V was pared by 1 base and J by 4 bases, with 14 bases between. The germline CDR1 and CDR2 sequences are DFQATT and SNEGSKA (reference sequence). The CDR3 has 14 amino acids. The CDR3 DNA sequence: TGCAGTGCTAGAGCTCTAGAGGATTGGTACGAGCAGTACTTC. This gives the protein CSARALEDWYEQYF.

This clonotype was counted at least ten times. The chain combines TRBV6-5 with TRBJ1-5; 7 positions agree with TRBD1. The V gene end was trimmed by 4 bases and the J gene end by 1 base; junction bases not matched to a gene: 1. CDR1 and CDR2 (germline): MNHEY, SVGAGI. The length of the CDR3 is 14 residues. CDR3 in DNA: TGTGCCAGCAGTTTACAGGGGAGCAATCAGCCCCAGCATTTT. Protein product: CASSLQGSNQPQHF.

This clonotype was counted ten times or more. V usage is TRBV20-1 and J usage is TRBJ1-1; D is uncertain. V was shortened by 3 bases and J by 0 bases, with 14 bases between the two germline ends. This CDR3 spans 15 amino acids. Germline V gene sequence: CDR1 DFQATT, CDR2 SNEGSKA (reference sequence). The CDR3, as DNA: TGCAGTGCTAGTTCCGTCAGGTTGATGAACACTGAAGCTTTCTTT. This gives the protein CSASSVRLMNTEAFF.

This clonotype has a count of ten or more. The chain employs TRBV5-6 and TRBJ2-5; D unclear. There are 14 residues in the CDR3. Trimming took off 3 bases at V and 1 base at J, with 10 bases between the two ends. The germline V gene encodes CDR1 SGHDT and CDR2 YYEEEE. The CDR3 coding sequence is TGTGCCAGCAGCTCCCCGGAGATCCAAGAGACCCAGTACTTC. Its protein product is CASSSPEIQETQYF. The full variable domain, with the rest looked up from reference TRBV5-6 and TRBJ2-5, is DAGVTQSPTHLIKTRGQQVTLRCSPKSGHDTVSWYQQALGQGPQFIFQYYEEEERQRGNFPDRFSGHQFPNYSSELNVNALLLGDSALYLCASSSPEIQETQYFGPGTRLLVL.

The table lists this clonotype with many counts. This rearrangement joins TRBV20-1 to TRBJ2-7; 11 bases fit TRBD1. The CDR3 covers 20 residues. Germline CDR1 reads DFQATT; CDR2 reads SNEGSKA (reference sequence). Unmatched junction bases numbered 22, after V lost 1 base and J lost 5 bases. CDR3 loop: CSARGGTGGKEHAARDEQYF. In nucleotides, the CDR3 is TGCAGTGCTAGAGGGGGGACAGGGGGAAAAGAACACGCTGCACGTGACGAGCAGTACTTC.

This clonotype occurred many times. This chain joins TRBV10-3 and TRBJ1-5; TRBD1 is a possible D gene (5 bases). Germline assignment: CDR1 ENHRY and CDR2 SYGVKD. The CDR3 sequence is 16 residues long. Deletions cut 10 bases from V and 0 bases from J, with 19 bases between. This CDR3 reads CATKNTVDSSNQPQHF. CDR3 bases: TGTGCCACTAAAAACACGGTTGACAGTAGCAATCAGCCCCAGCATTTT.